This T cell receptor (beta chain) was recovered during a study of human T cells and chemical hapten exposure. CDR3 length: 15 amino acids. V was clipped by 7 bases and J by 7 bases; unmatched bases: 9. Germline CDR1 reads MNHEY; CDR2 reads SVGAGI. Broader study findings: Compared to controls, expanded TCRs made significantly more large clusters of similar CDR3s.

Time point of the sample: patch test 2, 6 weeks after DPC sensitization. The treatment denotes: therapeutic diphenylcyclopropenone sensitization with weekly scalp DPC. This clonotype has a handful of counts. Its target is unknown. One entry per CDR3 protein results from TCRdb running MiXCR on the RACE reads. The sample has approximately 90,000 distinct CDR3 sequences, approximately 9.9% seen once. J is TRBJ2-1 and V is TRBV6-5, with 11 bases that match TRBD2. The receptor comes from a man aged 40-49 years with alopecia areata. Some clones in this sample may be carry-over from other donors' samples. The sequences come from whole blood, collected in connection with sensitization to the hapten diphenylcyclopropenone (DPC). Here the CDR3 reads CASKALAGGGNEQFF. In DNA, the CDR3 is TGTGCCAGCAAGGCGCTAGCGGGAGGTGGGAATGAGCAGTTCTTC.